Presented here are 6 T cell receptor beta chains from one specimen sequenced in a study of T cell responses to AZD1222 COVID-19 vaccine. Repertoires were generated with immunoSEQ multiplex PCR, while TCRdb's copy carries only in-frame clones and drops some. This sample has roughly 150,000 clones, with about 92% found just once. The starting material was peripheral blood, obtained 28 days after the second AZD1222 dose. These receptors were taken from an adult who received the AZD1222 COVID-19 vaccine.

The sample holds many counts of this clone. Other nucleotide sequences from this sample produce the same CDR3. V gene TRBV7-9 combines with J gene TRBJ1-4; D uncertain. The CDR3 length is 13 residues. CDR1 SEHNR and CDR2 FQNEAQ come from the germline V gene (reference sequence). V was pared by 5 bases and J by 2 bases, with 6 bases between. The DNA for the CDR3 is TGTGCCAGCAGCCTCAGCACTAATGAAAAACTGTTTTTT. This codes for CASSLSTNEKLFF.

V usage is TRBV3-1 (or the pseudogene TRBV3-2) and J usage is TRBJ2-5; D assignment may be TRBD1 or TRBD2 (5 bases each). Germline values: CDR1 LGHDT, CDR2 YNNKEL (reference sequence). Trimming left V 3 bases short and J 3 bases short, with 26 bases between. The CDR3 consists of 19 residues. CDR3 protein: CASSHGRQGEGSGKETQYF. The CDR3 DNA reads TGTGCCAGCAGCCACGGTCGGCAGGGCGAGGGGAGTGGGAAAGAGACCCAGTACTTC.

The rearrangement joins TRBV4-3 to TRBJ1-5; D remains unclear. The V gene's germline CDR1 is LGHNA and CDR2 YSLEER. The CDR3 covers 16 residues. Trimming cost V 0 bases and J 0 bases, with 9 bases left between them. The DNA of the CDR3 is TGCGCCAGCAGCCAAGATCATTTCGATAGCAATCAGCCCCAGCATTTT. Amino acids: CASSQDHFDSNQPQHF.

The gene calls are TRBV6-5 and TRBJ1-3, with 7 positions matching TRBD1. Trimming cost V 4 bases and J 5 bases; bases outside gene matches: 8. This CDR3 has 15 amino acids. The germline gives CDR1 MNHEY, CDR2 SVGAGI. In DNA, the CDR3 is TGTGCCAGCAGTTCACAGGGGACATCGAGAAACACCATATATTTT. Translation: CASSSQGTSRNTIYF.

V usage is TRBV3-1 (or the pseudogene TRBV3-2) and J usage is TRBJ1-3; a weak D match, TRBD1 (5 bases). This CDR3 region has 16 residues. Trimming stripped 0 bases from V and 0 bases from J, with 9 bases between. The germline gives CDR1 LGHDT, CDR2 YNNKEL (reference sequence). The chain's CDR3 is CASSQEGTDSGNTIYF. The CDR3 nucleotides are TGTGCCAGCAGCCAAGAAGGGACCGACTCTGGAAACACCATATATTTT.

This clone occurred once. The gene calls are TRBV27 and TRBJ2-5, with 7 bases aligning to TRBD2. Trimming took 0 bases from V and 2 from J; bases not matched to a gene: 6. The CDR3 loop spans 16 amino acids. The V gene's germline CDR1 is MNHEY and CDR2 SMNVEV (reference sequence). Written as DNA, the CDR3 is TGTGCCAGCAGTTTATCAGCGGGGATAGGACAAGAGACCCAGTACTTC. Translated, it gives CASSLSAGIGQETQYF.